This T cell receptor beta chain was sequenced for a study of tumor-infiltrating lymphocytes in primary liver carcinoma. This CDR3 is built from 12 residues. CDR1 and CDR2 (germline): SQVTM, ANQGSEA. On this clonotype itself: Relative to the germline gene, one junction end is altered; a read error may explain this.

Scientists recovered RNA and DNA together from roughly 21-30 mg of unsorted bulk tissue. Subjects presented with primary liver carcinoma managed by surgical resection. Samples were taken from five separate regions of every tumor. TCR beta cDNA was reverse-transcribed from around 0.55 ug of total RNA. The reaction used a constant-region primer and ProtoScript II reverse transcriptase. A slightly modified ARM-PCR protocol with three nested multiplex PCR rounds produced these TCR beta libraries. TRBV1-TRBV30 forward primers paired with a C-beta reverse primer drove the first two PCR rounds, about 11 cycles each. TCRdb recomputed calls from the multiplex PCR reads with MiXCR, one row per CDR3 protein. The top ten hold approximately 40% of the sample, which has about 20,000 distinct CDR3 sequences, almost 80% seen once.

Input material: liver tumor tissue from sampling region 4. Described subset: tumor region T4, right-lateral pole. This chain uses TRBV29-1 with TRBJ1-2; D is uncertain. This clonotype was sampled from a woman younger than 45 with primary liver carcinoma and hepatitis B virus infection. The DNA of the CDR3 is TGCGGCGTTTCGGGCAGGCCATATGTCTACTCCTTC. Its protein product is CGVSGRPYVYSF.